This TCR beta chain was sequenced during a study of CD4 T cells in relation to SARS-CoV-2 and coronaviruses. Looking at the study overall: Patient ages ranged from 21 to 72, median 38.

Turning to this clone: Its antigen is currently unknown.

General study findings and limits: According to naive versus memory sequencing, detected responses are memory recall, not newly primed. In roughly two thirds of donors, memory CD4+ clonotypes crossrecognized SARS-CoV-2 and at least one common cold coronavirus spike.

V lost 8 bases and J lost 0; bases outside the gene matches: 18. There are 19 residues in the CDR3. In germline, CDR1 is SGHRS, CDR2 YFSETQ. Libraries were prepared by immunoSEQ multiplex PCR; TCRdb keeps only in-frame clonotypes and omits some of them. Here the sample spans about 36,000 clones, roughly 80% being singletons. This sequence joins TRBV5-1 and TRBJ1-4, with 8 bases identical to TRBD1. Sequencing used naive CD4+ T cells from PBMCs, cultured in vitro. Subset denoted: naive CD4+ T cells isolated by negative enrichment. This receptor was identified in an adult with COVID-19. Here the CDR3 DNA reads TGCGCCAGAAGCGGGGTGGGACAGGTCATTCTCGCAACTAATGAAAAACTGTTTTTT. It translates to CARSGVGQVILATNEKLFF.